A selection of T cell receptor beta chains follows, all from one sample in a study of CD8 T cells in ankylosing spondylitis. TCRdb reprocessed the 5' RACE reads via MiXCR and lists one record per CDR3 protein. The data contain about 750,000 distinct CDR3 sequences, 15% to 20% of them singletons. Sequenced sample: blood, either unsorted or a sorted T cell fraction (not recorded which). The receptors originated from a male donor with ankylosing spondylitis. Each CDR3 is given with its conserved first and last residue. Fields, in order: CDR3 length, D gene, V gene, clone size, J gene, CDR3 protein, CDR3 DNA. A D gene is named only where the DNA matches it firmly. Rows may omit the clone size; those that give it use once, few, many or a size class.

13	NA	TRBV10-3	many	TRBJ1-4	CAISESQGEKLFF	TGTGCCATCAGTGAGTCACAGGGAGAAAAACTGTTTTTT
16	NA	TRBV4-1	few	TRBJ1-2	CASSQDLADGGYGYTF	TGCGCCAGCAGCCAAGATCTGGCAGATGGAGGCTATGGCTACACCTTC
17	TRBD2	TRBV4-3	few	TRBJ2-1	CASSQDRPGGPGNEQFF	TGCGCCAGCAGCCAAGATCGTCCGGGAGGCCCGGGGAATGAGCAGTTCTTC
13	NA	TRBV20-1	few	TRBJ2-7	CSARARGGYEQYF	TGCAGTGCTAGAGCCCGGGGCGGGTACGAGCAGTACTTC
14	NA	TRBV27	few	TRBJ2-7	CASSLRSDAYEQYF	TGTGCCAGCAGTTTAAGATCAGACGCCTACGAGCAGTACTTC
18	TRBD2	TRBV6-5	many	TRBJ2-2	CASSYLTTSGGATGELFF	TGTGCCAGCAGTTACCTCACGACTAGCGGGGGGGCCACCGGGGAGCTGTTTTTT
15	TRBD2	TRBV28	NA	TRBJ2-7	CASSYFSGFSYEQYF	TGTGCCAGCAGCTACTTTAGCGGGTTCTCCTACGAGCAGTACTTC
17	TRBD2	TRBV15	NA	TRBJ2-1	CATSRGLAGARGNEQFF	TGTGCCACCAGCAGGGGACTAGCGGGAGCGAGGGGCAATGAGCAGTTCTTC
16	NA	TRBV4-2	NA	TRBJ2-2	CASSQDPAVNTGELFF	TGTGCCAGCAGCCAAGATCCAGCGGTGAACACCGGGGAGCTGTTTTTT
12	NA	TRBV29-1	NA	TRBJ2-3	CSVIPGADTQYF	TGCAGCGTCATCCCGGGGGCGGATACGCAGTATTTT
15	TRBD2	TRBV24-1	NA	TRBJ2-1	CATSDWTSGSPSWFF	TGTGCCACCAGTGACTGGACTAGCGGGAGCCCGAGTTGGTTCTTC
15	NA	TRBV12-3/TRBV12-4	few	TRBJ2-7	CASSPHPQGSYEQYF	TGTGCCAGCAGTCCTCATCCACAGGGATCCTACGAGCAGTACTTC
12	NA	TRBV6-2/TRBV6-3	NA	TRBJ2-4	CASSYRGNIQYF	TGTGCCAGCAGTTACCGCGGGAACATTCAGTACTTC
16	NA	TRBV2	NA	TRBJ1-1	CASSEFNGNLGTEAFF	TGTGCCAGCAGTGAATTTAACGGTAACCTAGGCACTGAAGCTTTCTTT
13	NA	TRBV20-1	few	TRBJ1-3	CSAVPNSGNTIYF	TGCAGTGCTGTCCCGAACTCTGGAAACACCATATATTTT
14	TRBD1	TRBV20-1	NA	TRBJ1-1	CSAKSQGTGTEAFF	TGCAGTGCTAAATCACAGGGGACGGGCACTGAAGCTTTCTTT
15	NA	TRBV5-1	many	TRBJ2-3	CASSLIGENTDTQYF	TGCGCCAGCAGCTTGATTGGGGAAAACACAGATACGCAGTATTTT
11	NA	TRBV29-1	many	TRBJ1-3	CSVEAGNTIYF	TGCAGCGTTGAAGCGGGAAACACCATATATTTT
17	TRBD2	TRBV7-8	few	TRBJ2-1	CASSLGFLAEITNEQFF	TGTGCCAGCAGCTTAGGTTTTCTAGCGGAAATAACTAATGAGCAGTTCTTC
12	NA	TRBV5-1	many	TRBJ1-3	CASSEGPNTIYF	TGCGCCAGCAGCGAGGGACCCAACACCATATATTTT
9	NA	TRBV20-1	NA	TRBJ1-2	CSAREENTF	TGCAGTGCTAGAGAGGAAAACACCTTC
15	TRBD2	TRBV3-1	NA	TRBJ2-7	CASSQGSGSLREQYF	TGTGCCAGCAGCCAAGGTAGCGGGAGCTTAAGAGAGCAGTACTTC
12	NA	TRBV2	few	TRBJ2-1	CASSGSGNEQFF	TGTGCCAGCAGTGGTTCGGGAAATGAGCAGTTCTTC
15	NA	TRBV12-3/TRBV12-4	NA	TRBJ1-4	CASSRRGGTNEKLFF	TGTGCCAGCAGTCGCAGGGGTGGGACTAATGAAAAACTGTTTTTT
16	NA	TRBV7-8	NA	TRBJ1-5	CASSLAADGSNQPQHF	TGTGCCAGCAGCTTAGCGGCGGACGGTAGCAATCAGCCCCAGCATTTT
14	NA	TRBV7-6	NA	TRBJ2-5	CASRADFDQETQYF	TGTGCCAGTCGGGCCGACTTCGACCAAGAGACCCAGTACTTC
13	NA	TRBV15	few	TRBJ2-5	CATSSGQKETQYF	TGTGCCACCAGCAGCGGGCAAAAAGAGACCCAGTACTTC
12	NA	TRBV9	few	TRBJ2-3	CASSREQGTQYF	TGTGCCAGCAGCCGGGAACAGGGTACGCAGTATTTT